The 10 T cell receptor beta chains listed next were all sequenced from one sample in a study of T cell repertoires in cytomegalovirus infection. Their antigens are not known. TCRdb reprocessed the reads via MiXCR and lists one record per CDR3 protein. The sample includes about 890,000 distinct CDR3 sequences, less than 40% of them seen just once. The source material was cultured CD8+ T cells from PBMCs, sampled from culture after CMV antigen stimulation. These receptors originate from a human donor in good health (CMV status not recorded). Some clones in this sample may be carry-over from other donors' samples.

The rearrangement uses TRBV5-1 and TRBJ1-4, with a possible D match to TRBD1 (5 bases). The CDR3 extends over 16 amino acids. V shed 3 bases and J shed 0 bases, with 12 bases lying between them. The germline V gene has CDR1 SGHRS and CDR2 YFSETQ. CDR3 amino acids: CASSSDRSATNEKLFF. The CDR3 DNA follows: TGCGCCAGCAGCTCTGACAGAAGTGCAACTAATGAAAAACTGTTTTTT.

Notes on this clonotype: One end of the junction fails to match germline, which may point to a read error. The chain links TRBV9 to TRBJ2-2; D perhaps matches TRBD2 (7 bases). The CDR3 loop spans 17 amino acids. The V gene's germline CDR1 is SGDLS and CDR2 YYNGEE. The CDR3 is CVSSVGSGGVQGGELFF. The DNA for the CDR3 is TGTGTCAGCAGCGTAGGATCGGGGGGCGTTCAAGGCGGGGAGCTGTTTTTT. Full variable domain (outside the CDR3, taken from reference TRBV9 and TRBJ2-2): DSGVTQTPKHLITATGQRVTLRCSPRSGDLSVYWYQQSLDQGLQFLIQYYNGEERAKGNILERFSAQQFPDLHSELNLSSLELGDSALYFCVSSVGSGGVQGGELFFGEGSRLTVL.

This clonotype is a singleton in its sample. This chain links TRBV10-3 with TRBJ2-7; D may be TRBD1 (6 bases). The CDR3 loop spans 13 amino acids. Germline V gene sequence: CDR1 ENHRY, CDR2 SYGVKD. Trimming removed 8 bases from V and 0 bases from J, with 11 bases in between. CDR3 coding DNA: TGTGCCATCTCCCCGACAGGCTCCTACGAGCAGTACGTC. It yields the protein CAISPTGSYEQYV.

This clonotype was seen repeatedly, ten times or more. The chain recombines TRBV12-3 or TRBV12-4 with TRBJ1-5; D gene uncertain. The V end lost 7 bases, the J end lost 7 bases, and 11 bases lay between the germline ends. This CDR3 region has 12 residues. Written as DNA, the CDR3 is TGTGCCAGCACCCTGCATGGGCAGCCCCAGCATTTT. It specifies CASTLHGQPQHF.

This clonotype appeared a few times. The CDR3 spells CASSLRRSQETQYF. The CDR3 nucleotides read TGTGCCAGCAGTTTAAGGCGGTCCCAAGAGACCCAGTACTTC. The V call is TRBV12-3 or TRBV12-4, the J call TRBJ2-5; D not certain. Trimming left V 2 bases short and J 1 base short, with 8 bases between. This CDR3 region has 14 residues.

This clonotype occurred a few times. CDR3 amino acids: CASSGTGAGDTQYF. The CDR3 nucleotides are TGTGCCAGCAGTGGGACAGGAGCAGGAGATACGCAGTATTTT. The chain couples TRBV6-1 to TRBJ2-3; 7 nucleotides align to TRBD1. Germline loops: CDR1 MNHNS, CDR2 SASEGT. Unmatched junction bases numbered 6, after V lost 4 bases and J lost 5 bases. The CDR3 runs to 14 residues.

The chain joins TRBV29-1 to TRBJ2-1, with TRBD1 matching over 8 bases. Germline assignment: CDR1 SQVTM and CDR2 ANQGSEA. CDR3 length equals 16 residues. Losses at the gene ends were 7 bases for V and 3 bases for J; bases not matched to a gene: 14. This CDR3 is CSAYPRTGSIYNEQFF. As DNA, the CDR3 is TGCAGCGCCTACCCCCGGACAGGGAGTATCTACAATGAGCAGTTCTTC.

This clonotype has more than one count but fewer than ten. The chain joins TRBV7-6 to TRBJ2-2, with D uncertain. CDR3 size: 16 residues. Trimming pared 1 base from V and 2 bases from J, leaving 11 bases between. CDR1 SGHVS and CDR2 FNYEAQ come from the germline V gene. CDR3 nucleotides: TGTGCCAGCAGCTTAGAAGGTCCGGGCAACACCGGGGAGCTGTTTTTT. The encoded protein is CASSLEGPGNTGELFF.

This clonotype appeared a few times. V is TRBV11-2 and J is TRBJ1-4; D is undetermined. The CDR3 runs to 12 residues. Trimming removed 3 bases at V and 8 bases at J, with 7 bases between. CDR1 and CDR2 from the germline V gene are SGHAT and FQNNGV. The CDR3 loop is CASSFLQEKLFF. The CDR3 DNA follows: TGTGCCAGCAGCTTTCTTCAAGAAAAACTGTTTTTT.

The chain recombines TRBV27 with TRBJ2-6; tentatively, D is TRBD1 or TRBD2 (6 bases each). There are 16 residues in the CDR3. Trimming cost V 0 bases and J 4 bases, with 10 bases left between them. Germline CDR1 is MNHEY and CDR2 is SMNVEV (reference sequence). Here the CDR3 reads CASSLSEGVGANVLTF. CDR3 nucleotides: TGTGCCAGCAGTTTATCGGAGGGGGTCGGGGCCAACGTCCTGACTTTC.